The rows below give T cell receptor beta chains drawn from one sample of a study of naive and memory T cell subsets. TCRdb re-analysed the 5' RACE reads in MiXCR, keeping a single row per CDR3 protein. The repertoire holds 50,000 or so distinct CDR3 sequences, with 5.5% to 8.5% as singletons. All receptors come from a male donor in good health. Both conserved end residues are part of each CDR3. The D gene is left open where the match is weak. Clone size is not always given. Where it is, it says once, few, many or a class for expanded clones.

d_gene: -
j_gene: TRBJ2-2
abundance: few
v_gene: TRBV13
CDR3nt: TGTGCCAGCAGCTTGGCGGGGGCCGGAACCGGGGAGCTGTTTTTT
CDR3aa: CASSLAGAGTGELFF

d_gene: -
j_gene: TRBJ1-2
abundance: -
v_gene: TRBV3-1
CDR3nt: TGTGCCAGCAGCCAAGATCGGATAACGTCGGGACGTTACACCTTC
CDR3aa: CASSQDRITSGRYTF

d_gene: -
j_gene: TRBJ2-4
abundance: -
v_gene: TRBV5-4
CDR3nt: TGTGCCAGCAGCTTGGGGCTAGCCAAAAACATTCAGTACTTC
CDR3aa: CASSLGLAKNIQYF

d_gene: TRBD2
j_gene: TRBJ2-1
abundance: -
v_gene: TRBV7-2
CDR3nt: TGTGCCAGCAGCTCCTGGGGAGGGGCCGACGGGAGCTCCTACAATGAGCAGTTCTTC
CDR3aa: CASSSWGGADGSSYNEQFF

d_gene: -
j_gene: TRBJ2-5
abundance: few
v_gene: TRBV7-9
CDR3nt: TGTGCCAGCAGCTTTGGTACTCTGAACCGATGGGAGACCCAGTACTTC
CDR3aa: CASSFGTLNRWETQYF

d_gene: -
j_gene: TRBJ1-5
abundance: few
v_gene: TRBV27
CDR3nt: TGTGCCAGCAGTTTAGGGCAGGGAGGAGTTAGCAATCAGCCCCAGCATTTT
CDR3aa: CASSLGQGGVSNQPQHF

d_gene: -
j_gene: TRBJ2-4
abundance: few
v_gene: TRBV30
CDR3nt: TGTGCCTGGAGGGCGGGGGCTCTAGCCAAAAACATTCAGTACTTC
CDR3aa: CAWRAGALAKNIQYF

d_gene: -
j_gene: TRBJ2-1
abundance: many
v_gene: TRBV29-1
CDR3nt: TGCAGCGTTGACGAGGTGGGAGGGGGGGACAATGAGCAGTTCTTC
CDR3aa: CSVDEVGGGDNEQFF

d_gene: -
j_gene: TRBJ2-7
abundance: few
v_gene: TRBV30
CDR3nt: TGTGCCTGGAGTGTACACGGGGCGAACGAGCAGTACTTC
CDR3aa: CAWSVHGANEQYF

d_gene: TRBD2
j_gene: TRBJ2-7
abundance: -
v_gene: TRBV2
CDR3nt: TGTGCCAGCAGTGAATTAGCGGGTTCCTACGAGCAGTACTTC
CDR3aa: CASSELAGSYEQYF

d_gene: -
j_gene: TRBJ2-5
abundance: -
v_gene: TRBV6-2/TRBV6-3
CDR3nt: TGTGCCAGCAGTCCGATCCGAGAGACCCAGTACTTC
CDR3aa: CASSPIRETQYF

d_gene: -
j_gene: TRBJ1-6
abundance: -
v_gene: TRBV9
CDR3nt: TGTGCCAGCAGCGCGGGACATCTAAGGTCACCCCTCCACTTT
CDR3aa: CASSAGHLRSPLHF

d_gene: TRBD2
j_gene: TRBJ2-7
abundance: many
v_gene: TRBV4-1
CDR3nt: TGCGCCAGCAGCCAAGATGGGCTAGCGGGCCAATACGAGCAGTACTTC
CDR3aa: CASSQDGLAGQYEQYF

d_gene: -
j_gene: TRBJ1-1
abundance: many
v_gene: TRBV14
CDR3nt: TGTGCCAGCAGCCATACACTTAGGGCAGGGGACACTGAAGCTTTCTTT
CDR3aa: CASSHTLRAGDTEAFF

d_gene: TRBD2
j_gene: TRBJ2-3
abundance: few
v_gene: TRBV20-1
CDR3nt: TGCAGTGCTAGTGGCCCGGGACTAGCGGGGGCCTTTAGCACAGATACGCAGTATTTT
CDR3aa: CSASGPGLAGAFSTDTQYF

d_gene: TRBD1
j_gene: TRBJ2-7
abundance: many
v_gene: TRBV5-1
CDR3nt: TGCGCCAGCAGCTTGAGGCTGGGACAGCTCTACGAGCAGTACTTC
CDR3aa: CASSLRLGQLYEQYF

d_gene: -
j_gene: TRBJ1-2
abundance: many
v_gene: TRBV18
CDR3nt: TGTGCCAGCTCCCGGGAATCCCTAGGAGACTACACCTTC
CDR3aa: CASSRESLGDYTF

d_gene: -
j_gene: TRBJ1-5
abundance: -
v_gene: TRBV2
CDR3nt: TGTGCCAGCAGTGGGATGATTTCACAGCCCCAGCATTTT
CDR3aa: CASSGMISQPQHF

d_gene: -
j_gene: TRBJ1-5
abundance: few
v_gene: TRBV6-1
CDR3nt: TGTGCCAGCAGTGGATTTGGGTCGTATAGCAATCAGCCCCAGCATTTT
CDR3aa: CASSGFGSYSNQPQHF

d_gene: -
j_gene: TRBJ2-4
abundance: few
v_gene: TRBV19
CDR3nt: TGTGCCAGTAGTAAGGTATCGGCAGGGTTGTACATTCAGTACTTC
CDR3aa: CASSKVSAGLYIQYF

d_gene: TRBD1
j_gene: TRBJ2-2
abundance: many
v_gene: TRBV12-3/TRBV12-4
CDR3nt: TGTGCCAGCAGTATGACAGGGTACACCGGGGAGCTGTTTTTT
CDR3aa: CASSMTGYTGELFF

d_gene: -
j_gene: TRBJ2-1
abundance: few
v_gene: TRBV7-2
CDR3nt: TGTGCCAGCAGCCGTTTTTACAATGAGCAGTTCTTC
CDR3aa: CASSRFYNEQFF

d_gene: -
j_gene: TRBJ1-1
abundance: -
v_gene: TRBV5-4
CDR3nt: TGTGCCAGCAGCTTGGCCGGGGGGAACACTGAAGCTTTCTTT
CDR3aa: CASSLAGGNTEAFF

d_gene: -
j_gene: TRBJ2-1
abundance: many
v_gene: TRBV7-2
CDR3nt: TGTGCCAGCAGCTTAGACAATGAGCAGTTCTTC
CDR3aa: CASSLDNEQFF

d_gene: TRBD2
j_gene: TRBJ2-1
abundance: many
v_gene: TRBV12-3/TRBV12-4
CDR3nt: TGTGCCAGCAGTTCTAGCGGGGGGGCTTGGAATGAGCAGTTCTTC
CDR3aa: CASSSSGGAWNEQFF

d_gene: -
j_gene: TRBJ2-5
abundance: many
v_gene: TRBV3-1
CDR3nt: TGTGCCAGCAGCCAAGAGGGTCTGCCCCAAGAGACCCAGTACTTC
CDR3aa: CASSQEGLPQETQYF

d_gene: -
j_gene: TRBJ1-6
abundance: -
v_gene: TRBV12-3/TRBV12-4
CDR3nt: TGTGCCAGCAGTCCCCTCCTGTGGCGAAACTATAATTCACCCCTCCACTTT
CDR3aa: CASSPLLWRNYNSPLHF